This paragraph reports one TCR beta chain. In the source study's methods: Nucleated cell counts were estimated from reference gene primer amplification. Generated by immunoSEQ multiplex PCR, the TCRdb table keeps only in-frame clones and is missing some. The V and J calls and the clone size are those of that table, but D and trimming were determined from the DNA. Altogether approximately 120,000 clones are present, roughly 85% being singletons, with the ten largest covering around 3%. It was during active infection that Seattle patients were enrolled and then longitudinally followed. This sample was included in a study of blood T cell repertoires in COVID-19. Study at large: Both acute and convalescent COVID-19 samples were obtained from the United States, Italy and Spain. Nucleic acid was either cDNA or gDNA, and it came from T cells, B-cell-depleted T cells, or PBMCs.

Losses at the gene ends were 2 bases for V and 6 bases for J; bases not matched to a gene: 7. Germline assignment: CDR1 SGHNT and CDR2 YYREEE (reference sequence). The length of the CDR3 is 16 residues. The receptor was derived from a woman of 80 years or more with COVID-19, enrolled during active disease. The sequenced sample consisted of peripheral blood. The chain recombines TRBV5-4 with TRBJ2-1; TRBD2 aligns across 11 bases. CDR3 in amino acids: CASSLPIAGGFNEQFF. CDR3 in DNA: TGTGCCAGCAGCTTACCGATAGCGGGAGGGTTCAATGAGCAGTTCTTC. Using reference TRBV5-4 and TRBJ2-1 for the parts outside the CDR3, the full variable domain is ETGVTQSPTHLIKTRGQQVTLRCSSQSGHNTVSWYQQALGQGPQFIFQYYREEENGRGNFPPRFSGLQFPNYSSELNVNALELDDSALYLCASSLPIAGGFNEQFFGPGTRLTVL.